The present T cell receptor beta chain was sequenced within a study of a mutant IDH1 vaccine in newly diagnosed glioma. With 5 bases removed from V and 5 bases from J, the gap between germline ends came to 15 bases. Germline CDR1 reads MNHNS; CDR2 reads SASEGT. This CDR3 is 14 amino acids long. The assay was immunoSEQ multiplex PCR, and TCRdb's table has in-frame clones only and misses some. Of 58,000 or so clones listed, 83% are singletons. Turning to this clone: Its target is not known.

Time point: week 47, end of study. Alongside topical imiquimod, each dose of vaccine comprised 300 ug of mutant IDH1 20-mer peptide. The sequence was obtained from a woman aged 45-60 years with glioma. The specimen comprised PBMCs, sampled from a glioma patient whose treatment included an IDH1 peptide vaccine. The rearrangement links TRBV6-1 to TRBJ1-1, with D possibly TRBD1 on 6 matching bases. This chain's CDR3 is CASSSGQKWTEAFF. The CDR3 DNA reads as TGTGCCAGCAGTTCCGGACAGAAGTGGACTGAAGCTTTCTTT.